The rows below give T cell receptor beta chains drawn from one sample of a study of cytomegalovirus exposure and HLA in healthy donors. TCRdb's table, derived via immunoSEQ multiplex PCR, lists solely in-frame clones and lacks some. This repertoire shows about 140,000 clones, roughly 75% found once; its top ten account for approximately 6.2%. Sequenced: PBMCs. These receptors all stem from a man aged 35-49 years in good health and CMV-seropositive. The CDR3 runs from the conserved cysteine through the conserved F or W. Fields, in order: clone size, V gene, D gene, J gene, CDR3 protein, CDR3 DNA. The D gene is left open where the match is weak. Size tells how often a clone was seen (once, few, many) or the class of an expanded clone, and some rows leave it out.

NA	TRBV6-1	NA	TRBJ1-1	CASLTTGTSEAFF	TGTGCCAGCCTAACGACAGGAACATCTGAAGCTTTCTTT
NA	TRBV7-6	TRBD2	TRBJ2-1	CASSLGGGGNNEQFF	TGTGCCAGCAGCTTAGGGGGCGGGGGTAATAATGAGCAGTTCTTC
NA	TRBV7-9	TRBD1	TRBJ1-2	CASSSFWETRQGEGYGYTF	TGTGCCAGCAGCTCTTTCTGGGAAACAAGACAGGGGGAAGGTTATGGCTACACCTTC
NA	TRBV9	NA	TRBJ2-7	CASSVGQVSSYEQYF	TGTGCCAGCAGCGTAGGACAGGTTTCCTCCTACGAGCAGTACTTC
NA	TRBV6-6	TRBD1	TRBJ2-2	CASSRDSRRGGELFF	TGTGCCAGCAGTCGGGACAGTAGAAGAGGGGGGGAGCTGTTTTTT
NA	TRBV27	NA	TRBJ2-7	CASSPRRAGRLDEQYF	TGTGCCAGCAGCCCGCGGAGGGCGGGTCGTTTGGACGAGCAGTACTTC
NA	TRBV30	NA	TRBJ1-1	CAWTRGENTEAFF	TGTGCCTGGACCAGGGGAGAGAACACTGAAGCTTTCTTT
NA	TRBV6-1	NA	TRBJ1-1	CASSEAGRAGSTEAFF	TGTGCCAGCAGTGAAGCTGGCAGGGCGGGGAGCACTGAAGCTTTCTTT
few	TRBV19	TRBD1	TRBJ1-1	CASRTGLNTEAFF	TGTGCCAGTAGGACAGGGTTGAACACTGAAGCTTTCTTT
NA	TRBV28	TRBD1	TRBJ1-1	CASSFSHRGAFF	TGTGCCAGCAGTTTTAGCCACAGGGGGGCTTTCTTT
once	TRBV2	NA	TRBJ1-5	CASSESGTNHQPQHF	TGTGCCAGCAGTGAATCCGGGACAAATCATCAGCCCCAGCATTTT
NA	TRBV30	TRBD1	TRBJ2-7	CAWSIGTGGSYEQYF	TGTGCCTGGAGTATTGGGACAGGGGGCTCCTACGAGCAGTACTTC
NA	TRBV19	NA	TRBJ1-2	CASTLLWGRERYGYTF	TGTGCCAGTACCCTACTTTGGGGCAGGGAACGCTATGGCTACACCTTC
NA	TRBV30	TRBD1	TRBJ2-6	CAWKLHFAETTDRGVISGANVLTF	TGTGCCTGGAAGTTACACTTTGCCGAAACCACCGACAGGGGGGTGATCTCTGGGGCCAACGTCCTGACTTTC
NA	TRBV27	NA	TRBJ1-5	CASSPDTVSNQPQHF	TGTGCCAGCAGTCCGGACACGGTTAGCAATCAGCCCCAGCATTTT
NA	TRBV4-3	TRBD1	TRBJ1-1	CASSRDRGLNTEAFF	TGCGCCAGCAGCCGCGACAGGGGACTGAACACTGAAGCTTTCTTT
NA	TRBV6-5	NA	TRBJ2-4	CASRGGEPKNIQYF	TGTGCCAGCAGGGGCGGGGAACCTAAAAACATTCAGTACTTC
NA	TRBV7-9	TRBD1	TRBJ2-7	CASSVTQGANNYEQYF	TGTGCCAGCAGCGTAACACAGGGGGCGAATAATTACGAGCAGTACTTC
NA	TRBV7-6	NA	TRBJ2-7	CASSLAEASFEQYF	TGTGCCAGCAGCTTAGCGGAGGCTAGCTTCGAGCAGTACTTC
NA	TRBV5-3	NA	TRBJ1-5	CARITGSNQPQHF	TGTGCCAGGATTACAGGGAGCAATCAGCCCCAGCATTTT
NA	TRBV6-5	NA	TRBJ1-1	CASSGSWGGTEAFF	TGTGCCAGCAGTGGCTCTTGGGGGGGAACTGAAGCTTTCTTT
NA	TRBV6-6	NA	TRBJ2-7	CASSYLAFNSYEQYF	TGTGCCAGCAGTTACTTGGCTTTTAACTCCTACGAGCAGTACTTC
NA	TRBV19	NA	TRBJ2-7	CASIARQGHEQYF	TGTGCCAGTATTGCGCGCCAGGGTCACGAGCAGTACTTC
few	TRBV23-1	TRBD1	TRBJ2-7	CASSQTQLIRDRAYEQYF	TGCGCCAGCAGTCAAACCCAGCTCATCCGGGACAGGGCCTACGAGCAGTACTTC
NA	TRBV7-2	TRBD1	TRBJ2-6	CASSLTGSAGANVLTF	TGTGCCAGCAGCCTGACAGGGTCTGCTGGGGCCAACGTCCTGACTTTC
NA	TRBV7-2	TRBD2	TRBJ2-1	CASSLAVGGLAGRINEQFF	TGTGCCAGCAGCTTAGCGGTAGGCGGGCTAGCGGGACGAATCAATGAGCAGTTCTTC
NA	TRBV30	NA	TRBJ1-3	CAWSSSGNTIYF	TGTGCCTGGAGCAGCTCTGGAAACACCATATATTTT
few	TRBV25-1	NA	TRBJ1-2	CASSLTDSRGYTF	TGTGCCAGCAGTTTGACCGACTCTCGGGGCTACACCTTC
NA	TRBV5-1	TRBD2	TRBJ2-1	CASSVQVSGPPFYNEQFF	TGCGCCAGCAGCGTACAGGTTAGCGGGCCTCCTTTTTACAATGAGCAGTTCTTC
NA	TRBV27	NA	TRBJ1-5	CASSLVPSRNQPQHF	TGTGCCAGCAGTTTAGTCCCCTCCCGCAATCAGCCCCAGCATTTT
NA	TRBV14	TRBD2	TRBJ2-7	CASSLTMGLAFF	TGTGCCAGCAGCCTGACTATGGGACTAGCATTCTTC
NA	TRBV27	TRBD1	TRBJ1-1	CASSHYPFGQGIEAFF	TGTGCCAGCAGCCACTACCCCTTCGGACAGGGGATCGAAGCTTTCTTT
NA	TRBV5-4	TRBD2	TRBJ2-5	CASSPGGRAETQYF	TGTGCCAGCAGCCCCGGGGGGAGGGCGGAGACCCAGTACTTC
NA	TRBV7-2	TRBD1	TRBJ2-3	CASSGDSYTQYF	TGTGCCAGCAGCGGGGACAGCTATACGCAGTATTTT
NA	TRBV19	NA	TRBJ1-5	CASSETSGLGNQPQHF	TGTGCCAGTAGCGAAACGAGCGGGTTAGGCAATCAGCCCCAGCATTTT
NA	TRBV7-9	NA	TRBJ1-2	CASSLVGGPHYGYTF	TGTGCCAGCAGCTTAGTGGGGGGGCCGCACTATGGCTACACCTTC
NA	TRBV2	NA	TRBJ1-1	CASSSTGGTEAFF	TGTGCCAGCAGCTCCACTGGGGGGACTGAAGCTTTCTTT
NA	TRBV9	NA	TRBJ2-3	CASSVGIGTQTDTQYF	TGTGCCAGCAGCGTTGGAATCGGGACACAAACAGATACGCAGTATTTT
NA	TRBV2	NA	TRBJ1-5	CASRQDNSNQPQHF	TGTGCCAGCAGGCAGGACAATAGCAATCAGCCCCAGCATTTT
NA	TRBV15	NA	TRBJ2-1	CATKSGGAYNEQFF	TGTGCCACCAAGAGCGGAGGAGCCTACAATGAGCAGTTCTTC
NA	TRBV7-2	NA	TRBJ2-3	CASSPRDSRADTQYF	TGTGCCAGCAGCCCCCGGGACTCGAGGGCAGATACGCAGTATTTT
once	TRBV27	NA	TRBJ2-7	CASSFTAGSYEQYF	TGTGCCAGCAGTTTCACGGCAGGATCCTACGAGCAGTACTTC
NA	TRBV19	TRBD1	TRBJ1-5	CASTYYPQGPGNQPQHF	TGTGCCAGTACCTACTACCCACAGGGGCCCGGCAATCAGCCCCAGCATTTT
NA	TRBV7-3	TRBD2	TRBJ2-1	CASSLELAGVSEQFF	TGTGCCAGCAGCTTAGAACTAGCGGGAGTTAGTGAGCAGTTCTTC
few	TRBV4-1	TRBD1	TRBJ1-6	CASSPLGTARSPLHF	TGCGCCAGCAGCCCCCTCGGGACAGCTCGTTCACCCCTCCACTTT
NA	TRBV7-8	TRBD1	TRBJ2-7	CASSLEIVPGQSYEQYF	TGTGCCAGCAGCTTAGAGATCGTACCGGGACAGAGTTACGAGCAGTACTTC
NA	TRBV4-2	TRBD2	TRBJ2-1	CASSQVIGTSGMIPQNEQFF	TGTGCCAGCAGCCAAGTAATTGGGACTAGCGGGATGATCCCCCAGAATGAGCAGTTCTTC
NA	TRBV4-2	TRBD1	TRBJ1-2	CASSRTGGEAYGYTF	TGTGCCAGCAGCCGGACAGGGGGCGAGGCCTATGGCTACACCTTC
NA	TRBV7-9	TRBD1	TRBJ2-6	CASSRDRAGANVLTF	TGTGCCAGCAGCAGGGACAGGGCCGGGGCCAACGTCCTGACTTTC
NA	TRBV10-3	TRBD2	TRBJ2-7	CAISELTSGRGEQYF	TGTGCCATCAGTGAGCTAACTAGCGGGAGAGGCGAGCAGTACTTC
NA	TRBV5-4	NA	TRBJ2-6	CASSFEGTVLTF	TGTGCCAGCAGCTTTGAGGGAACCGTCCTGACTTTC
large	TRBV10-2	NA	TRBJ2-7	CASSQGRAEQYF	TGCGCCAGCAGTCAGGGGAGGGCCGAGCAGTACTTC
NA	TRBV27	TRBD1	TRBJ1-5	CASSSHRGPNQPQHF	TGTGCCAGCAGTTCTCACAGGGGTCCGAATCAGCCCCAGCATTTT
NA	TRBV7-2	TRBD1	TRBJ1-2	CASSFRGRGYTF	TGTGCCAGCAGCTTCAGGGGGCGGGGCTACACCTTC
NA	TRBV28	NA	TRBJ1-4	CASHAGEWRKLFF	TGTGCCAGCCACGCGGGGGAGTGGAGAAAACTGTTTTTT
once	TRBV7-9	TRBD1	TRBJ1-3	CASSRPTGSSGNTIYF	TGTGCCAGCAGCCGCCCGACAGGGAGCTCTGGAAACACCATATATTTT
NA	TRBV19	TRBD1	TRBJ1-5	CASSAPDREHQPQHF	TGTGCCAGTAGTGCGCCGGACAGGGAGCACCAGCCCCAGCATTTT
NA	TRBV30	NA	TRBJ1-4	CAWIGSGEGPNEKLFF	TGTGCCTGGATTGGGTCGGGCGAGGGCCCTAATGAAAAACTGTTTTTT
NA	TRBV5-1	TRBD2	TRBJ2-3	CASSQVIGGGTSTDTQYF	TGCGCCAGCAGCCAGGTCATAGGCGGGGGTACTAGCACAGATACGCAGTATTTT